This T cell receptor beta chain is drawn from a study of T cells after yellow fever vaccination. Looking at the study overall: It was SMART-Seq v4 Ultra Low Input that prepared the fractions with low cell numbers. Study-wide results and caveats: Abundant clonotypes from the bulk population could have been carried over as contaminants into FACS-sorted repertoires. The booster saw the reappearance of most primary-vaccination clones (about 95% CD4, around 88% CD8).

The CDR3 covers 16 residues. V lost 7 bases, J lost 2 bases, and 18 bases lay in between. Germline V CDR1 and CDR2: MDHEN, SYDVKM. A remark on this clonotype: Its antigen remains unknown.

TCRdb ran MiXCR on the 5' RACE reads and lists one entry per CDR3 protein. The sample lists approximately 600,000 distinct CDR3 sequences; 9% to 15% were seen once. Specimen: PBMCs, collected on the day of the yellow fever booster vaccination. This sequence originates from a man under 40 who received the YFV17D yellow fever vaccine. The chain joins TRBV28 to TRBJ2-1; D tentatively fits TRBD1 or TRBD2 (5 bases each). The CDR3 sequence: CASIGTLSDTYNEQFF. The CDR3 DNA follows: TGTGCCAGCATTGGGACCCTGTCTGACACCTACAATGAGCAGTTCTTC.